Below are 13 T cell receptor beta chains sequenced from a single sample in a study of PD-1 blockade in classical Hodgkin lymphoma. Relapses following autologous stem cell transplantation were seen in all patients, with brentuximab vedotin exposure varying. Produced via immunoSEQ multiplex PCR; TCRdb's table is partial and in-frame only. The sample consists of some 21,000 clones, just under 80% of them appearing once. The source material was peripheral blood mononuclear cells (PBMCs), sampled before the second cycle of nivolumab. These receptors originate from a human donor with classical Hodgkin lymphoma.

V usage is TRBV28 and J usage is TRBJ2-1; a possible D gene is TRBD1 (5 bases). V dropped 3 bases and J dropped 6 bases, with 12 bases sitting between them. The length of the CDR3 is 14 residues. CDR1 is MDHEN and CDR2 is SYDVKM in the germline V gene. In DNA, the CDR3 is TGTGCCAGCAGTTTCAGCAGGGCAAGCAATGAGCAGTTCTTC. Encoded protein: CASSFSRASNEQFF.

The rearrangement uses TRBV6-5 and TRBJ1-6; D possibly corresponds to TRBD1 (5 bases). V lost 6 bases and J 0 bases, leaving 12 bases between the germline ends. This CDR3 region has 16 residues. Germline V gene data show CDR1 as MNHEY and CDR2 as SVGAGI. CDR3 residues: CASRYRGGSYNSPLHF. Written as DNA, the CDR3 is TGTGCCAGCAGATACCGCGGGGGCTCCTATAATTCACCCCTCCACTTT.

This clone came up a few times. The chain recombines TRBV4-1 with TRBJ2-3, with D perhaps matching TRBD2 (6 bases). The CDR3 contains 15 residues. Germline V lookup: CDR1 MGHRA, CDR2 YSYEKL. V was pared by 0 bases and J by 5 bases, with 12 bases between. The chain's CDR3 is CASSQEGRELDTQYF. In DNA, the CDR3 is TGCGCCAGCAGCCAAGAAGGACGGGAGTTAGATACGCAGTATTTT.

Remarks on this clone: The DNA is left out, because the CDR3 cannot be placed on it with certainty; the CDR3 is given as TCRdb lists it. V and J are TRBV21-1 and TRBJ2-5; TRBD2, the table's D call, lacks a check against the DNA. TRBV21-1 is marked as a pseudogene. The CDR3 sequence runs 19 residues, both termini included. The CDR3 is CASSKGNCGTSVGTGAQYF.

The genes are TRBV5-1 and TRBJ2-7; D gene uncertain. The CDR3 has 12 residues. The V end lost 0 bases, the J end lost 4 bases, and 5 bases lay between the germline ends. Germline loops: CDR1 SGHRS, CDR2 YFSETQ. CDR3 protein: CASSLEGYEQYF. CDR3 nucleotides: TGCGCCAGCAGCTTGGAAGGGTACGAGCAGTACTTC.

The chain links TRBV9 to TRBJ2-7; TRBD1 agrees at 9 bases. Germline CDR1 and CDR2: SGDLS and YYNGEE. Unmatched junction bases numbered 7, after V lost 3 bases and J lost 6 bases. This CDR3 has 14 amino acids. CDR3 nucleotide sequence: TGTGCCAGCAGCGAGTCCGGGACAGGGCGCGAGCAGTACTTC. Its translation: CASSESGTGREQYF. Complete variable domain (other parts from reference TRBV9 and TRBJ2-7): DSGVTQTPKHLITATGQRVTLRCSPRSGDLSVYWYQQSLDQGLQFLIQYYNGEERAKGNILERFSAQQFPDLHSELNLSSLELGDSALYFCASSESGTGREQYFGPGTRLTVT.

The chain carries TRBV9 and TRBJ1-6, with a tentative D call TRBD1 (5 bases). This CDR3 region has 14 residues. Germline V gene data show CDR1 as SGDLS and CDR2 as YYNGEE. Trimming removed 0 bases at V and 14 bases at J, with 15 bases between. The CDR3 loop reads CASSVEGTVGTLHF. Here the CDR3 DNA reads TGTGCCAGCAGCGTAGAAGGGACGGTCGGGACCCTCCACTTT.

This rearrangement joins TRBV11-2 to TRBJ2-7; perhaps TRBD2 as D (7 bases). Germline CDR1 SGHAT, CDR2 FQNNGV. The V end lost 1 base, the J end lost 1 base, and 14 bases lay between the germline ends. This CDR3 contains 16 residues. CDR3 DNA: TGTGCCAGCAGCTTAGTAGGGGGGGCTCGTTCCTACGAGCAGTACTTC. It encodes CASSLVGGARSYEQYF.

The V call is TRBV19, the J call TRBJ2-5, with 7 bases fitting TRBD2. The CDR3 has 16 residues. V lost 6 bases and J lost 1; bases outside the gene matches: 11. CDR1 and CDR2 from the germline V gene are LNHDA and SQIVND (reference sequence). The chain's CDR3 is CASRSSGLGFQETQYF. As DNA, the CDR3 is TGTGCCAGTAGGTCTAGCGGCCTGGGGTTCCAAGAGACCCAGTACTTC.

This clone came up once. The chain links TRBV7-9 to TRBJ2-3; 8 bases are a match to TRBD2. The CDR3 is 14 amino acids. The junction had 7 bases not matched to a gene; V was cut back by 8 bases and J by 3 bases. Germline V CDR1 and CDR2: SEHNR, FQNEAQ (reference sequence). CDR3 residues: CASRPSGFTDTQYF. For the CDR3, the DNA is TGTGCCAGCCGGCCTAGCGGGTTTACAGATACGCAGTATTTT.

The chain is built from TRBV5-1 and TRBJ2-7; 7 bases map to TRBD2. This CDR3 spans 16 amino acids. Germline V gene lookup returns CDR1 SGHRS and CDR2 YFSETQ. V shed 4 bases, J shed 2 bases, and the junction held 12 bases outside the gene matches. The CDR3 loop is CASSAGTGTTTYEQYF. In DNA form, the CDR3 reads TGCGCCAGCAGCGCGGGAACCGGGACTACAACCTACGAGCAGTACTTC.

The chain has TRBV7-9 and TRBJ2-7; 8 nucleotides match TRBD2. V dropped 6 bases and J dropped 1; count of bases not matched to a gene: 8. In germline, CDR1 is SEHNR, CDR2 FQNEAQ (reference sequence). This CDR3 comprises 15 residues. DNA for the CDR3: TGTGCCAGCAGACCCAGCGGGGGAACTTCCTACGAGCAGTACTTC. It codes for CASRPSGGTSYEQYF.

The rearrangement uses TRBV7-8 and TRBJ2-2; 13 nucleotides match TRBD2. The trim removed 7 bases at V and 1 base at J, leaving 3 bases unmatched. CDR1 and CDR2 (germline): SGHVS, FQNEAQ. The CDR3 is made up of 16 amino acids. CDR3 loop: CASKTSGGQNTGELFF. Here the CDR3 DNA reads TGTGCCAGCAAGACTAGCGGGGGGCAGAACACCGGGGAGCTGTTTTTT.